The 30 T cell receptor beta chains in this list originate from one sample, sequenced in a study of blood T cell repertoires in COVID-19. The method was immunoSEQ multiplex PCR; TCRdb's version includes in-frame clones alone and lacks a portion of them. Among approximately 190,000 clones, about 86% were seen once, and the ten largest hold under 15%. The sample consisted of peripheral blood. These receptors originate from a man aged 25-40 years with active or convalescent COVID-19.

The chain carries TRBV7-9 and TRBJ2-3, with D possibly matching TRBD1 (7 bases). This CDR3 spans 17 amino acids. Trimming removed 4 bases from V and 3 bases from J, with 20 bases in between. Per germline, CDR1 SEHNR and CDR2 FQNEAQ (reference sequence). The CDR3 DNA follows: TGTGCCAGCAGCTCTTATCACAGGGGAGGAGGAACAGATACGCAGTATTTT. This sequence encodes CASSSYHRGGGTDTQYF.

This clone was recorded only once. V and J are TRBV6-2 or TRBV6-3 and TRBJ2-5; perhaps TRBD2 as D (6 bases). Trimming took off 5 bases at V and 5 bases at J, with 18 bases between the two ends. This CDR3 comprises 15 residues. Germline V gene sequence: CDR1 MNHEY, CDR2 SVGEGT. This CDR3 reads CASSVPRAGGETQYF. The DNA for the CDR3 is TGTGCCAGCAGTGTGCCCCGGGCAGGAGGGGAGACCCAGTACTTC.

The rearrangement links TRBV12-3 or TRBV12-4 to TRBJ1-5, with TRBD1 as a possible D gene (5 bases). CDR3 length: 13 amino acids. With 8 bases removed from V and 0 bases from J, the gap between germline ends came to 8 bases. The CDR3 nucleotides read TGTGCCAGCGACAGAGATAGCAATCAGCCCCAGCATTTT. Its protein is CASDRDSNQPQHF.

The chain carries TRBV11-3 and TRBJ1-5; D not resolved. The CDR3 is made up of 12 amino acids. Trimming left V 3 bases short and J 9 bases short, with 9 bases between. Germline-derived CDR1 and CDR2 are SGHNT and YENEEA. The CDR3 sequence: CASSFSVTPQHF. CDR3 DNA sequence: TGTGCCAGCAGCTTCAGCGTTACGCCCCAGCATTTT.

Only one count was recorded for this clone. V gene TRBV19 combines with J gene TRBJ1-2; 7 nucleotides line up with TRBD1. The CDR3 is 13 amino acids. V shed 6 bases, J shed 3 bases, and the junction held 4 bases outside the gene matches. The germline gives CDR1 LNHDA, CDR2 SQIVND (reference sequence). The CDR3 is CASSTGEHYGYTF. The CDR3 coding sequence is TGTGCCAGTAGCACAGGGGAACACTATGGCTACACCTTC.

In DNA form, the CDR3 reads TGTGCCAGTGAGGGCTCATTTGGGGGCAGCTGGGGCTACACCTTC. It specifies CASEGSFGGSWGYTF. This chain links TRBV19 with TRBJ1-2; D may be TRBD1 (6 bases). This CDR3 has 15 residues. Trimming shortened V by 8 bases and J by 8 bases, and 24 bases separated the two germline ends. Germline V lookup: CDR1 LNHDA, CDR2 SQIVND (reference sequence).

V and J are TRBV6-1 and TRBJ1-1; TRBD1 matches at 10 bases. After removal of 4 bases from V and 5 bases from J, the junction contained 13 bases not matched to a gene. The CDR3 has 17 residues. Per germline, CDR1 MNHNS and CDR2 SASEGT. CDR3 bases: TGTGCCAGCAGTGCTTCCGGGACAGGGGTAAGAGAGACTGAAGCTTTCTTT. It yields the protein CASSASGTGVRETEAFF.

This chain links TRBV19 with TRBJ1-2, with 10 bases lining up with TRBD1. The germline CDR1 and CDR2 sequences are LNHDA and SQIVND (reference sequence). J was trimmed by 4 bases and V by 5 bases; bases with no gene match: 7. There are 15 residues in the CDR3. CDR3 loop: CASSAPGQGFYGYTF. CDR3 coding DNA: TGTGCCAGTAGTGCTCCGGGACAGGGGTTCTATGGCTACACCTTC.

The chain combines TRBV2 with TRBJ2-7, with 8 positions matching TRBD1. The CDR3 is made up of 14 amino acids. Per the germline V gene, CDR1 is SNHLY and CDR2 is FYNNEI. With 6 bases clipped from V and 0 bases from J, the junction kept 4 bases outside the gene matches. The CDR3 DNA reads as TGTGCCAGCAGACAGGGGGAACTCTCCTACGAGCAGTACGTC. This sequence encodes CASRQGELSYEQYV.

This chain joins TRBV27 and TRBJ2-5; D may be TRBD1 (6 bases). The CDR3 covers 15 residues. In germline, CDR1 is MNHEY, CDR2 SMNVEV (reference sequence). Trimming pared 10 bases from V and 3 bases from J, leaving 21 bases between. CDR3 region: CATSRGQTAKETQYF. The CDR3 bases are TGTGCCACCTCAAGGGGACAAACAGCAAAAGAGACCCAGTACTTC.

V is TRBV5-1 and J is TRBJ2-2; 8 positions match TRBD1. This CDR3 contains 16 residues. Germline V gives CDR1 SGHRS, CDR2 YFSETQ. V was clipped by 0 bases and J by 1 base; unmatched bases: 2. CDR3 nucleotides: TGCGCCAGCAGCTTGGCAGGGGGCCTGAACACCGGGGAGCTGTTTTTT. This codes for CASSLAGGLNTGELFF.

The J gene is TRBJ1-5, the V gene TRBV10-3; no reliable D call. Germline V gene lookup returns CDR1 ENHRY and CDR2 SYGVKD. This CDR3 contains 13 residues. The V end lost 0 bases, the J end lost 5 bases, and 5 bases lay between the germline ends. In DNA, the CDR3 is TGTGCCATCAGTGAGTCGAGGGATCAGCCCCAGCATTTT. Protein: CAISESRDQPQHF.

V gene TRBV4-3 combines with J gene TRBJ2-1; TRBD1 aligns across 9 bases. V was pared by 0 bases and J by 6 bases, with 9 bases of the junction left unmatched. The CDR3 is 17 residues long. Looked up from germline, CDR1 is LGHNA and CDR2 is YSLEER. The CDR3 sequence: CASSQDRSGTGINEQFF. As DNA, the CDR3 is TGCGCCAGCAGCCAAGATCGCAGTGGGACAGGGATCAATGAGCAGTTCTTC.

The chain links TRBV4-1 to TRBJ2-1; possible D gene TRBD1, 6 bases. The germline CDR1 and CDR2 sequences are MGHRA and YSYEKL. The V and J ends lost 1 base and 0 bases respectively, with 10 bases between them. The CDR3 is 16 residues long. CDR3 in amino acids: CASSQGVGGSYNEQFF. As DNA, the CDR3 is TGCGCCAGCAGCCAAGGTGTAGGGGGCTCCTACAATGAGCAGTTCTTC.

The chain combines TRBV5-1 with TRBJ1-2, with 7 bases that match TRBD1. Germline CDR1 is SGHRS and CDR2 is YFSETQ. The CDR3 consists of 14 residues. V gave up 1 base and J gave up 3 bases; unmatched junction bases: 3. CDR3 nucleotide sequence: TGCGCCAGCAGCTTGCAGGGGGTAGACTATGGCTACACCTTC. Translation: CASSLQGVDYGYTF.

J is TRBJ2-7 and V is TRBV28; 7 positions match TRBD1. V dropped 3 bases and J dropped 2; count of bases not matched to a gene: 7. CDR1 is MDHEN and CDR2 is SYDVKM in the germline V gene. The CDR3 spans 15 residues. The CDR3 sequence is CASSFAVDRAYEQYV. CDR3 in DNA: TGTGCCAGCAGTTTTGCCGTAGACAGGGCCTACGAGCAGTACGTC.

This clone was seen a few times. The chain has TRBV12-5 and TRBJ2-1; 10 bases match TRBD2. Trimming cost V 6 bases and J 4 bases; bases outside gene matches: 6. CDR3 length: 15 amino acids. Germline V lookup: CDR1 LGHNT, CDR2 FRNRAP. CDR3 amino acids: CASGQSGGAYNEQFF. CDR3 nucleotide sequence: TGTGCTAGTGGCCAAAGCGGGGGGGCATACAATGAGCAGTTCTTC.

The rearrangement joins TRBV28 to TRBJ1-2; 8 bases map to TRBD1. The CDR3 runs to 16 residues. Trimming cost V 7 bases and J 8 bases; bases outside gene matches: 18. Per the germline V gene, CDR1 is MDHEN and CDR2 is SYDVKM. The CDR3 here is CASISGTGTGGRGYTF. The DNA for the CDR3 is TGTGCCAGCATTTCCGGGACAGGCACAGGAGGGCGCGGCTACACCTTC.

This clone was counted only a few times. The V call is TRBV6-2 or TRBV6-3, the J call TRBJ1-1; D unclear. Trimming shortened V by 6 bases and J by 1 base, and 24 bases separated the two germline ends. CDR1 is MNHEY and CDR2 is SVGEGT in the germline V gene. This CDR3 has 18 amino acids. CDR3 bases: TGTGCCAGCAGCCCCACAGAGCCACGGGGAAGTTGGAACACTGAAGCTTTCTTT. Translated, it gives CASSPTEPRGSWNTEAFF.

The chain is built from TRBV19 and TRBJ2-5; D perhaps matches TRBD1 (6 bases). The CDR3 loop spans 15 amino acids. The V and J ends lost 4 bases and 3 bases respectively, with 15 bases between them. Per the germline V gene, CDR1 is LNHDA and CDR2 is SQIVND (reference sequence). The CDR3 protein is CASSRAGTNKETQYF. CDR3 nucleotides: TGTGCCAGTAGTAGGGCCGGGACAAACAAAGAGACCCAGTACTTC.

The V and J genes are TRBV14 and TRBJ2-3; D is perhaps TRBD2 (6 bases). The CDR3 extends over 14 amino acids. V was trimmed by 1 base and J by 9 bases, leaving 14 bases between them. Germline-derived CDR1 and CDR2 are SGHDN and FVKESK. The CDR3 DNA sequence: TGTGCCAGCAGCCAAGGACACGGGGGAAGGACGCAGTATTTT. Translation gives CASSQGHGGRTQYF.

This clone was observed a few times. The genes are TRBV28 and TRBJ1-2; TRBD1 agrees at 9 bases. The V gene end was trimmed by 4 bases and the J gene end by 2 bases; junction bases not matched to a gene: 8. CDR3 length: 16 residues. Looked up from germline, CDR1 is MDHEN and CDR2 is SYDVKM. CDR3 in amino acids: CASSSDGTGLNYGYTF. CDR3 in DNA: TGTGCCAGCAGTTCGGACGGGACAGGGCTAAACTATGGCTACACCTTC.

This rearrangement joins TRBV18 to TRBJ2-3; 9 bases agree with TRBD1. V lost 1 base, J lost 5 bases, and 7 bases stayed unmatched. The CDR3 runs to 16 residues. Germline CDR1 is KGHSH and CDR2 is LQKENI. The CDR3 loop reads CASSPLQGASKDTQYF. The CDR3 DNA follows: TGTGCCAGCTCACCACTACAGGGGGCGAGTAAAGATACGCAGTATTTT.

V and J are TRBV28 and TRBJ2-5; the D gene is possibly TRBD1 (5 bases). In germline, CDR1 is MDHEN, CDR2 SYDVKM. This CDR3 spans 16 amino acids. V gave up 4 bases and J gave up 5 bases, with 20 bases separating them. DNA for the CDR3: TGTGCCAGCAGTTCACCTAGGGGTAATGATGCGGAGACCCAGTACTTC. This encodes CASSSPRGNDAETQYF.

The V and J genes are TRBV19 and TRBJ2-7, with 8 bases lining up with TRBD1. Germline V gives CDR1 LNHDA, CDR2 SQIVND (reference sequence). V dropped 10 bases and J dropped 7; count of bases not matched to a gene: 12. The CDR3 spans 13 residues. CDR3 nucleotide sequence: TGTGCCACCTCCCCAGGGGGCGCGGGTGAGCAGTACTTC. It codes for CATSPGGAGEQYF.

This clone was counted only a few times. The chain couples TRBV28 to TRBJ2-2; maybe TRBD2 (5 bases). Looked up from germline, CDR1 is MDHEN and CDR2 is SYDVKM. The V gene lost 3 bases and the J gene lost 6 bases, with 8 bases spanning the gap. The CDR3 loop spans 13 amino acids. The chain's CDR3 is CASSFGGAGELFF. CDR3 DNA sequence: TGTGCCAGCAGTTTCGGAGGCGCCGGGGAGCTGTTTTTT.

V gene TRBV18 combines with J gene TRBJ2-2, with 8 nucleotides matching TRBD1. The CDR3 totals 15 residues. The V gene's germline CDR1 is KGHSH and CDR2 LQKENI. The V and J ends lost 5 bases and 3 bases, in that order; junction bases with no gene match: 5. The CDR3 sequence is CASSAGGADTGELFF. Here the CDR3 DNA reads TGTGCCAGCTCAGCAGGGGGCGCGGACACCGGGGAGCTGTTTTTT.

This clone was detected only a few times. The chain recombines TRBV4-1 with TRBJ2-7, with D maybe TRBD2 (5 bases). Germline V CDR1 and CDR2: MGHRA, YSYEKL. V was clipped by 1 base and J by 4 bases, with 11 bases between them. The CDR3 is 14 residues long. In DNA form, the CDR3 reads TGCGCCAGCAGCCAAGCTGGGAGCCGATACGAGCAGTACGTC. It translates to CASSQAGSRYEQYV.

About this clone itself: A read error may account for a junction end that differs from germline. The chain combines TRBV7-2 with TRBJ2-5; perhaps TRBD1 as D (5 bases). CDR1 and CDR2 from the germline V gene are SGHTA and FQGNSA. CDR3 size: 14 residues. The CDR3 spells CASSLGNRQEAQYF. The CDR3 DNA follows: TGTGCCAGCAGCTTAGGTAACAGGCAAGAGGCCCAGTACTTC.

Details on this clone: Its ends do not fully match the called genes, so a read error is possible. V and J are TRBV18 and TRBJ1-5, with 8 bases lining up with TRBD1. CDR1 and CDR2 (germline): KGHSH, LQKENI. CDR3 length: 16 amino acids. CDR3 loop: CASSPPGTGGAQPQHF. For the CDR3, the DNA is TGTGCCAGTTCACCGCCCGGGACAGGTGGGGCTCAGCCCCAGCATTTT. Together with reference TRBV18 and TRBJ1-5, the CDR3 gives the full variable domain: NAGVMQNPRHLVRRRGQEARLRCSPMKGHSHVYWYRQLPEEGLKFMVYLQKENIIDESGMPKERFSAEFPKEGPSILRIQQVVRGDSAAYFCASSPPGTGGAQPQHFGDGTRLSIL.